This record concerns one T cell receptor (beta chain) sequence. What it binds is not known. TCRdb redid the calling of the 5' RACE reads with MiXCR, one entry per CDR3 protein. The data contain more than 450,000 distinct CDR3 sequences, roughly 18% of them seen just once; the ten biggest clones take up around 12%. This entry is derived from a study of T-cell memory formation after mild COVID-19. At the level of the study: Clusters were largely donor specific.

Study conclusions and caveats: CD4+ contracting clones lay mainly in CM and EM, CD8+ ones in EMRA. Day 37-peaking second-wave clones had unconfirmed SARS-CoV-2 specificity.

There are 12 residues in the CDR3. Germline V CDR1 and CDR2: SNHLY, FYNNEI. V was cut by 9 bases and J by 2 bases, with 11 bases left in between. The receptor was derived from an adult woman who had mild COVID-19 (a few samples of this study predate the infection). Cell type and time point are not known. The chain recombines TRBV2 with TRBJ2-7; tentatively, D is TRBD1 (5 bases). Material: PBMCs or a T cell subset sorted from them (not recorded which). CDR3 DNA: TGTGCCAGTCTCGACAGTACCTACGAGCAGTACTTC. Its protein product is CASLDSTYEQYF.